These 29 T cell receptor beta chains were all obtained from the same sample, sequenced in a study of T cell responses to AZD1222 COVID-19 vaccine. Sequencing was performed with immunoSEQ multiplex PCR; in TCRdb, only in-frame clones are kept and a portion is missing. Of about 130,000 clones listed, 90% are singletons. The sequences come from peripheral blood, collected on day 0 of AZD1222 vaccination. The receptors originated from an adult in good health.

V usage is TRBV10-2 and J usage is TRBJ1-1; D perhaps matches TRBD1 (5 bases). Germline-derived CDR1 and CDR2 are WSHSY and SAAADI. The ends were cut back, 2 bases at V and 4 bases at J, with 14 bases in the middle. The length of the CDR3 is 15 residues. In DNA form, the CDR3 reads TGCGCCAGCAGTGAGCGACCGGACAAGGGCACTGAAGCTTTCTTT. Residues: CASSERPDKGTEAFF.

The chain is built from TRBV5-1 and TRBJ2-7, with D possibly matching TRBD1 (6 bases). The V end lost 2 bases, the J end lost 1 base, and 13 bases lay between the germline ends. Germline values: CDR1 SGHRS, CDR2 YFSETQ. CDR3 length equals 15 residues. CDR3 loop: CASSLGQGYSYEQYF. The CDR3 region has the DNA TGCGCCAGCAGCTTAGGGCAGGGGTATTCCTACGAGCAGTACTTC.

This sequence joins TRBV3-1 (or the pseudogene TRBV3-2) and TRBJ1-5, with 8 bases lining up with TRBD1. Germline V gene data show CDR1 as LGHDT and CDR2 as YNNKEL (reference sequence). The V segment lost 1 base and the J segment 3 bases; nucleotides outside the gene matches: 5. The CDR3 is 16 amino acids. CDR3 region: CASSQGTGSVNQPQHF. The CDR3 DNA follows: TGTGCCAGCAGCCAAGGGACAGGGTCCGTCAATCAGCCCCAGCATTTT.

The chain combines TRBV24-1 with TRBJ2-3; D remains unclear. This CDR3 contains 13 residues. Per germline, CDR1 KGHDR and CDR2 SFDVKD. V was pared by 5 bases and J by 4 bases, with 9 bases between. The CDR3 is CATSVNRADTQYF. DNA of the CDR3: TGTGCCACCAGTGTCAATCGGGCAGATACGCAGTATTTT.

The chain recombines TRBV27 with TRBJ1-5, with 8 bases aligning to TRBD1. The J segment lost 4 bases and the V segment lost 5 bases, leaving 4 bases of the junction unmatched. This CDR3 is built from 14 residues. From germline, CDR1 is MNHEY and CDR2 SMNVEV (reference sequence). CDR3 bases: TGTGCCAGCAGTCCCAGGGGGCGAAATCAGCCCCAGCATTTT. This gives the protein CASSPRGRNQPQHF.

This clone was counted a single time. This sequence joins TRBV24-1 and TRBJ1-5; 9 nucleotides line up with TRBD1. V shed 5 bases and J 7 bases; nucleotides not matched to a gene: 8. This CDR3 has 15 residues. CDR1 is KGHDR, CDR2 SFDVKD, per germline. The CDR3 reads CATSAPGQGGQPQHF. The CDR3, as DNA: TGTGCCACCAGTGCCCCGGGACAGGGCGGCCAGCCCCAGCATTTT.

CDR3 residues: CASQPGSSNQPQHF. The CDR3 DNA is TGTGCCAGCCAGCCGGGCAGCAGCAATCAGCCCCAGCATTTT. The rearrangement links TRBV27 to TRBJ1-5; D is ambiguous. CDR3 length: 14 amino acids. Germline assignment: CDR1 MNHEY and CDR2 SMNVEV (reference sequence). Deletions cut 8 bases from V and 1 base from J, with 12 bases between.

The chain is built from TRBV28 and TRBJ1-2; a weak D match, TRBD1 (5 bases). Germline lookup yields CDR1 MDHEN and CDR2 SYDVKM. The CDR3 loop spans 11 amino acids. Trimming shortened V by 10 bases and J by 1 base, and 7 bases separated the two germline ends. This CDR3 is CANGGNYGYTF. In nucleotides, the CDR3 is TGTGCCAATGGGGGTAACTATGGCTACACCTTC.

The V gene is TRBV30, the J gene TRBJ1-5; a weak D match, TRBD1 (5 bases). The CDR3 is 15 amino acids. Germline V lookup: CDR1 GTSNPN, CDR2 SVGIG (reference sequence). Trimming removed 2 bases from V and 2 bases from J, with 13 bases in between. CDR3 amino acids: CAWSTGGGGNQPQHF. The CDR3 nucleotides are TGTGCCTGGAGTACAGGTGGAGGTGGCAATCAGCCCCAGCATTTT.

This chain links TRBV10-3 with TRBJ2-1; 15 bases align to TRBD2. The CDR3 length is 15 residues. Looked up from germline, CDR1 is ENHRY and CDR2 is SYGVKD. V trimming: 10 bases; J trimming: 7 bases; junction bases outside the gene matches: 8. CDR3 sequence (DNA): TGTGCCACCCGGACTAGCGGGGGGGCGCGAAATGAGCAGTTCTTC. This gives the protein CATRTSGGARNEQFF.

The rearrangement links TRBV28 to TRBJ1-1, with TRBD1 identical over 7 bases. J lost 0 bases, V lost 2 bases, and 3 bases had no gene match. CDR1 is MDHEN, CDR2 SYDVKM, per germline. The CDR3 sequence is 15 residues long. CDR3 sequence: CASSLGTALNTEAFF. The CDR3 coding sequence is TGTGCCAGCAGTTTAGGGACAGCCTTGAACACTGAAGCTTTCTTT.

The CDR3 DNA reads TGTGCCAGCAGCTCCTCGAGGGGGAATTCACCCCTCCACTTT. This translates into CASSSSRGNSPLHF. The V and J genes are TRBV5-4 and TRBJ1-6; TRBD1 is a possible D gene (6 bases). CDR3 length: 14 amino acids. The germline V gene encodes CDR1 SGHNT and CDR2 YYREEE (reference sequence). V was pared by 3 bases and J by 7 bases, with 11 bases between.

The chain recombines TRBV25-1 with TRBJ1-3, with D maybe TRBD1 (6 bases). Trimming left V 7 bases short and J 5 bases short, with 18 bases between. CDR1 and CDR2 from the germline V gene are MGHDK and SYGVNS. CDR3 length: 15 residues. CDR3: CASNDFPGARNTIYF. Here the CDR3 DNA reads TGTGCCAGCAACGATTTTCCGGGGGCGAGAAACACCATATATTTT.

The DNA for the CDR3 is TGTGCCAGCAGCCAAGGGCCGGAGAACAATGAGCAGTTCTTC. Its protein product is CASSQGPENNEQFF. This chain joins TRBV4-2 and TRBJ2-1; no reliable D call. V dropped 1 base and J dropped 5 bases, with 9 bases sitting between them. CDR3 length equals 14 residues. Per the germline V gene, CDR1 is LGHNA and CDR2 is YNFKEQ.

The chain recombines TRBV28 with TRBJ2-7, with D possibly being TRBD2 (6 bases). V dropped 2 bases and J dropped 9 bases, with 8 bases sitting between them. The CDR3 consists of 11 residues. Germline-derived CDR1 and CDR2 are MDHEN and SYDVKM. This CDR3 is CASSLGGRQYF. CDR3 coding DNA: TGTGCCAGCAGTTTAGGGGGGAGGCAGTACTTC.

The chain is built from TRBV24-1 and TRBJ1-2; D call uncertain. V was trimmed by 1 base and J by 3 bases, leaving 8 bases between them. CDR1 is KGHDR, CDR2 SFDVKD, per germline. The CDR3 spans 14 residues. The CDR3 is CATSDFRGDYGYTF. Here the CDR3 DNA reads TGTGCCACCAGTGATTTCCGTGGGGACTATGGCTACACCTTC.

The chain carries TRBV11-2 and TRBJ2-1, with D perhaps TRBD2 (5 bases). The CDR3 has 13 residues. The germline gives CDR1 SGHAT, CDR2 FQNNGV. V lost 5 bases, J lost 2 bases, and 7 bases lay in between. In DNA form, the CDR3 reads TGTGCCAGCAGCACCGGGACCTACAATGAGCAGTTCTTC. Encoded protein: CASSTGTYNEQFF.

The count of this clone is one. V and J are TRBV18 and TRBJ2-7; D not resolved. The CDR3 consists of 13 residues. V was clipped by 2 bases and J by 0 bases, with 5 bases between them. The germline gives CDR1 KGHSH, CDR2 LQKENI. The CDR3 DNA follows: TGTGCCAGCTCACCATCACTCTCCTACGAGCAGTACTTC. Translated: CASSPSLSYEQYF. Based on the CDR3 plus reference TRBV18 and TRBJ2-7, the full variable domain is NAGVMQNPRHLVRRRGQEARLRCSPMKGHSHVYWYRQLPEEGLKFMVYLQKENIIDESGMPKERFSAEFPKEGPSILRIQQVVRGDSAAYFCASSPSLSYEQYFGPGTRLTVT.

The rearrangement joins TRBV7-9 to TRBJ1-1; TRBD1 agrees at 8 bases. Germline V lookup: CDR1 SEHNR, CDR2 FQNEAQ (reference sequence). The junction had 6 bases not matched to a gene; V was cut back by 6 bases and J by 6 bases. This CDR3 has 13 amino acids. CDR3 loop: CASSSTGVAEAFF. CDR3 in DNA: TGTGCCAGCAGTTCGACAGGGGTCGCTGAAGCTTTCTTT.

This chain connects TRBV7-2 to TRBJ2-7; D possibly corresponds to TRBD2 (6 bases). CDR1 and CDR2 from the germline V gene are SGHTA and FQGNSA. Trimming removed 2 bases from V and 6 bases from J, with 23 bases in between. CDR3 length equals 17 residues. The CDR3 nucleotides read TGTGCCAGCAGCTTATTTCCTAGCGCGGACGGGAACGGCGAGCAGTACTTC. Protein product: CASSLFPSADGNGEQYF. Supplemented by reference TRBV7-2 and TRBJ2-7, the full variable domain reads GAGVSQSPSNKVTEKGKDVELRCDPISGHTALYWYRQSLGQGLEFLIYFQGNSAPDKSGLPSDRFSAERTGGSVSTLTIQRTQQEDSAVYLCASSLFPSADGNGEQYFGPGTRLTVT.

The V and J genes are TRBV24-1 and TRBJ2-1, with TRBD1 matching 8 bases. Germline loops: CDR1 KGHDR, CDR2 SFDVKD. Germline trimming cut 4 bases from V and 6 bases from J; bases unmatched to any gene: 7. This CDR3 has 15 amino acids. CDR3 region: CATSDGQGWSNEQFF. The CDR3 region has the DNA TGTGCCACCAGTGACGGACAGGGTTGGAGCAATGAGCAGTTCTTC.

The rearrangement uses TRBV11-1 and TRBJ2-5; D not certain. Germline V gene data show CDR1 as SGHAT and CDR2 as FQDESV (reference sequence). This CDR3 region has 12 residues. Trimming left V 2 bases short and J 5 bases short, with 6 bases between. CDR3 amino acids: CASSLLGETQYF. In nucleotides, the CDR3 is TGTGCCAGCAGCTTACTGGGGGAGACCCAGTACTTC.

This clone was observed a single time. The chain carries TRBV15 and TRBJ2-5; D might be TRBD1 (5 bases). Germline-derived CDR1 and CDR2 are LNHNV and YYDKDF (reference sequence). V was clipped by 0 bases and J by 0 bases, with 14 bases between them. The CDR3 is made up of 17 amino acids. In DNA form, the CDR3 reads TGTGCCACCAGCAGAGATAGAGGACACCAGTACCAAGAGACCCAGTACTTC. Amino acid sequence: CATSRDRGHQYQETQYF.

J is TRBJ2-5 and V is TRBV9; 9 bases fit TRBD1. Germline assignment: CDR1 SGDLS and CDR2 YYNGEE. Unmatched junction bases numbered 7, after V lost 3 bases and J lost 4 bases. The CDR3 has 15 amino acids. The chain's CDR3 is CASSAQGASVETQYF. For the CDR3, the DNA is TGTGCCAGCAGCGCACAGGGGGCAAGTGTAGAGACCCAGTACTTC.

This sequence joins TRBV9 and TRBJ2-2; no clear D. The CDR3 totals 15 residues. V lost 4 bases and J lost 6, with 16 bases in between. Germline V gives CDR1 SGDLS, CDR2 YYNGEE. Here the CDR3 reads CASSPPSTVSGELFF. The CDR3 DNA reads as TGTGCCAGCAGCCCTCCCTCTACAGTGTCCGGGGAGCTGTTTTTT.

The chain couples TRBV6-6 to TRBJ1-2; 7 bases align to TRBD1. Trimming removed 7 bases from V and 8 bases from J; junction bases left unmatched: 16. The CDR3 extends over 15 amino acids. The germline V gene encodes CDR1 MNHNY and CDR2 SVGAGI (reference sequence). The CDR3 nucleotides read TGTGCCAGCACCACCGGGGGGGGGACAGCTAACGGCTACACCTTC. Protein: CASTTGGGTANGYTF.

V usage is TRBV5-6 and J usage is TRBJ1-5; 9 positions match TRBD1. Germline values: CDR1 SGHDT, CDR2 YYEEEE. This CDR3 contains 17 residues. The V and J ends lost 4 bases and 0 bases, in that order; junction bases with no gene match: 8. The CDR3 here is CASSNSGTGLSNQPQHF. DNA for the CDR3: TGTGCCAGCAGCAACTCCGGGACAGGGCTTAGCAATCAGCCCCAGCATTTT. Variable domain in full (rest from reference TRBV5-6 and TRBJ1-5): DAGVTQSPTHLIKTRGQQVTLRCSPKSGHDTVSWYQQALGQGPQFIFQYYEEEERQRGNFPDRFSGHQFPNYSSELNVNALLLGDSALYLCASSNSGTGLSNQPQHFGDGTRLSIL.

The V and J genes are TRBV7-2 and TRBJ1-2; 10 nucleotides agree with TRBD1. Germline CDR1 SGHTA, CDR2 FQGNSA. This CDR3 has 14 residues. V was clipped by 4 bases and J by 6 bases; unmatched bases: 5. This chain's CDR3 is CASSWGQGSDGYTF. The CDR3 nucleotides read TGTGCCAGCAGCTGGGGACAGGGGTCTGATGGCTACACCTTC. Complete variable domain (other parts from reference TRBV7-2 and TRBJ1-2): GAGVSQSPSNKVTEKGKDVELRCDPISGHTALYWYRQSLGQGLEFLIYFQGNSAPDKSGLPSDRFSAERTGGSVSTLTIQRTQQEDSAVYLCASSWGQGSDGYTFGSGTRLTVV.

This clone was counted once. This chain links TRBV5-6 with TRBJ2-7; TRBD1 aligns across 8 bases. V lost 4 bases, J lost 4 bases, and 10 bases stayed unmatched. The CDR3 spans 15 residues. CDR1 is SGHDT and CDR2 is YYEEEE in the germline V gene. CDR3 bases: TGTGCCAGCAGCCAAACGGGACAGGTAGGATACGAGCAGTACTTC. It specifies CASSQTGQVGYEQYF.